The 8 T cell receptor beta chains below were found in one sample sequenced in a study of T cell clonality in common variable immunodeficiency. Study-level results: Common variable immunodeficiency TCR beta sequences reportedly had fewer deletions and N-nucleotide insertions.

No antigen has been identified for these receptors. Method: immunoSEQ multiplex PCR; TCRdb's copy keeps in-frame clones and lacks some. The sample has about 32,000 clones, none seen only once; the top ten hold around 5.4%. Sample: peripheral blood mononuclear cells. The receptors stem from a human donor with common variable immunodeficiency.

Regarding this clone: The read falls 3 residues short of the CDR3 end, and the missing part is taken from the germline J gene. The chain recombines TRBV5-1 with TRBJ1-6; D remains unclear. Germline assignment: CDR1 SGHRS and CDR2 YFSETQ. The ends were cut back, 5 bases at V and 7 bases at J, with 10 bases in the middle. The CDR3 runs 13 residues. The CDR3 bases that were read are TGCGCCAGCAGGCAGGAGCCAAATTCACCC. Translation: CASRQEPNSP. The full CDR3 reads CASRQEPNSPLHF. The full variable domain, rest sourced from reference TRBV5-1 and TRBJ1-6, is KAGVTQTPRYLIKTRGQQVTLSCSPISGHRSVSWYQQTPGQGLQFLFEYFSETQRNKGNFPGRFSGRQFSNSRSEMNVSTLELGDSALYLCASRQEPNSPLHFGNGTRLTVT.

In this sample, this clone turned up many times. The DNA ends 3 residues before the CDR3 does, and the rest of the CDR3 is filled in from the germline J gene. This chain uses TRBV7-6 with TRBJ2-1; D is unclear. Germline CDR1 and CDR2: SGHVS and FNYEAQ. V gave up 0 bases and J gave up 6 bases, with 15 bases separating them. CDR3 length equals 16 residues. The CDR3 protein is CASSLAQVYSSNEQFF. The CDR3 bases that were read are TGTGCCAGCAGCTTAGCGCAGGTCTATAGTAGCAATGAG.

This clone was detected many times. With the read ending 3 residues before the CDR3 end, the germline J gene is used to fill in that end. The J gene is TRBJ1-6, the V gene TRBV5-1; D perhaps matches TRBD1 (5 bases). The V and J ends lost 1 base and 0 bases respectively, with 17 bases between them. CDR1 is SGHRS and CDR2 is YFSETQ in the germline V gene. The CDR3 consists of 19 residues. The DNA read from the CDR3 is TGCGCCAGCAGCTTGACGCCAGGGCTTCTGAGCTCCTATAATTCACCC. The encoded protein is CASSLTPGLLSSYNSP. The whole CDR3 sequence reads CASSLTPGLLSSYNSPLHF.

About this clone itself: The observed sequence ends 3 residues before the CDR3 terminus, with the missing tail filled in from the germline J gene. The V gene is TRBV29-1, the J gene TRBJ1-2, with 9 bases matching TRBD1. The CDR3 runs 11 residues. Per the germline V gene, CDR1 is SQVTM and CDR2 is ANQGSEA. CDR3 DNA, as far as it was read: TGCAGCGTTCCGACAGGGGGTAGC. Translating gives CSVPTGGS. The whole CDR3 sequence reads CSVPTGGSYTF.

With respect to this clone: The CDR3 extends 3 residues past the end of the read, so its final part is completed from the germline J gene. The genes are TRBV2 and TRBJ2-1; TRBD1 matches 10 bases. The CDR3 runs 14 residues. The germline gives CDR1 SNHLY, CDR2 FYNNEI. The ends lost 10 bases at V and 9 bases at J; junction bases unmatched: 12. The chain's CDR3 is CATEGTGELVEQFF. Incomplete CDR3 DNA: TGTGCCACTGAGGGGACAGGGGAGTTAGTTGAG.

This clone has at least ten counts. Sequencing ends 3 residues short of the CDR3 end; the germline J gene provides the rest. The chain carries TRBV2 and TRBJ2-5; 7 bases line up with TRBD2. Germline-derived CDR1 and CDR2 are SNHLY and FYNNEI. This CDR3 region has 15 residues. J was trimmed by 5 bases and V by 4 bases; bases with no gene match: 10. CDR3 amino acids: CASSAAGTTRETQYF. CDR3 DNA (partial): TGTGCCAGCAGTGCCGCGGGGACTACTCGGGAGACC. The full variable domain, completed using reference TRBV2 and TRBJ2-5, is EPEVTQTPSHQVTQMGQEVILRCVPISNHLYFYWYRQILGQKVEFLVSFYNNEISEKSEIFDDQFSVERPDGSNFTLKIRSTKLEDSAMYFCASSAAGTTRETQYFGPGTRLLVL.

The table lists this clone with a few counts. The read ends 3 residues before the CDR3 terminus; that terminus is restored from the germline J gene. The chain has TRBV19 and TRBJ1-2; TRBD1 might be the D (6 bases). V lost 7 bases and J 6 bases, leaving 18 bases between the germline ends. The CDR3 is 14 residues long. Germline CDR1 is LNHDA and CDR2 is SQIVND (reference sequence). CDR3 sequence: CASKQTGIWDGYTF. The sequenced CDR3 bases are TGTGCCAGTAAACAAACAGGGATCTGGGATGGC.

With regard to this clone: The read ends 3 residues before the CDR3 terminus; that terminus is restored from the germline J gene. This rearrangement joins TRBV18 to TRBJ1-2; D possibly corresponds to TRBD1 (5 bases). Germline loops: CDR1 KGHSH, CDR2 LQKENI. V dropped 3 bases and J dropped 2 bases, with 19 bases sitting between them. CDR3 length equals 17 residues. The chain's CDR3 is CASSPTPNRQPNYGYTF. CDR3 DNA (partial): TGTGCCAGCTCACCCACTCCTAACCGACAGCCGAACTATGGC.